The next 29 T cell receptor beta chains were all read from a single sample in a study of cytomegalovirus exposure and HLA in healthy donors. Primers included in the PCR were 60 Vbeta and 13 Jbeta primers. Clones were sequenced by immunoSEQ multiplex PCR, and TCRdb holds only the in-frame ones, with some missing. The profile covers roughly 110,000 clones, with 73% appearing a single time and 7.8% taken by the ten largest. Sequencing was carried out using PBMCs. These TCRs come from a man between 25 and 39 years old in good health and CMV-seronegative.

This clone was counted between two and nine times. V is TRBV5-1 and J is TRBJ2-5, with TRBD2 matching 8 bases. The J call may be wrong; the DNA end is better matched by TRBJ2-7. There are 15 residues in the CDR3. Germline CDR1 and CDR2: SGHRS and YFSETQ. Here the CDR3 reads CASRRTGTSLYEQYF. The CDR3 DNA reads TGCGCCAGCAGACGAACCGGGACTAGTCTTTACGAGCAGTACTTC.

Only one count was recorded for this clone. The CDR3 DNA follows: TGTGCCAGCAGCTTAGAAGGACAGACGATCTACGAGCAGTACTTC. Encoded protein: CASSLEGQTIYEQYF. This chain uses TRBV11-2 with TRBJ2-7; TRBD1 might be the D (6 bases). CDR1 SGHAT and CDR2 FQNNGV come from the germline V gene. The CDR3 contains 15 residues. Trimming removed 0 bases at V and 3 bases at J, with 12 bases between.

The V gene is TRBV2, the J gene TRBJ2-5; 14 nucleotides line up with TRBD2. The V gene's germline CDR1 is SNHLY and CDR2 FYNNEI. The ends lost 4 bases at V and 1 base at J; junction bases unmatched: 11. The length of the CDR3 is 19 residues. The DNA of the CDR3 is TGTGCCAGCAGTGGTTCCGGGACTAGCGGGGGCCGTCCCCAAGAGACCCAGTACTTC. It codes for CASSGSGTSGGRPQETQYF. Based on the CDR3 plus reference TRBV2 and TRBJ2-5, the full variable domain is EPEVTQTPSHQVTQMGQEVILRCVPISNHLYFYWYRQILGQKVEFLVSFYNNEISEKSEIFDDQFSVERPDGSNFTLKIRSTKLEDSAMYFCASSGSGTSGGRPQETQYFGPGTRLLVL.

The chain carries TRBV6-1 and TRBJ2-1, with 14 bases that match TRBD2. The germline V gene has CDR1 MNHNS and CDR2 SASEGT. The CDR3 contains 19 residues. V lost 4 bases and J lost 4; bases outside the gene matches: 12. The CDR3 loop reads CASSVPTSGRASAYNEQFF. Here the CDR3 DNA reads TGTGCCAGCAGTGTACCGACTAGCGGGAGGGCCTCGGCTTACAATGAGCAGTTCTTC.

The chain couples TRBV27 to TRBJ1-2, with D uncertain. CDR1 and CDR2 from the germline V gene are MNHEY and SMNVEV (reference sequence). The CDR3 contains 14 residues. V was pared by 2 bases and J by 3 bases, with 10 bases between. The CDR3 here is CASSLKFQDYGYTF. The CDR3, as DNA: TGTGCCAGCAGTTTAAAGTTCCAGGACTATGGCTACACCTTC.

V and J are TRBV7-2 and TRBJ2-1; 10 bases match TRBD1. J gave up 8 bases and V 4 bases, and 2 bases lay outside the gene matches. CDR1 and CDR2 (germline): SGHTA, FQGNSA. This CDR3 contains 13 residues. The DNA of the CDR3 is TGTGCCAGCAGCTCGGACAGGGGGTATGAGCAGTTCTTC. It codes for CASSSDRGYEQFF.

This clone came up a few times. The J gene is TRBJ1-5, the V gene TRBV7-6, with D possibly TRBD1 on 5 matching bases. The CDR3 runs 17 residues. Germline CDR1 SGHVS, CDR2 FNYEAQ. The V end lost 1 base, the J end lost 1 base, and 14 bases lay between the germline ends. The CDR3 sequence is CASSLGLGTTSNQPQHF. Written as DNA, the CDR3 is TGTGCCAGCAGCTTAGGATTAGGGACTACAAGCAATCAGCCCCAGCATTTT.

This clone was counted only a few times. V is TRBV4-1 and J is TRBJ2-3; no clear D. There are 15 residues in the CDR3. The V end was cut by 0 bases, the J end by 6 bases, with 13 bases between. The germline CDR1 and CDR2 sequences are MGHRA and YSYEKL. The CDR3 protein is CASSQDLAVVDTQYF. The CDR3 DNA is TGCGCCAGCAGCCAAGATTTGGCAGTTGTGGATACGCAGTATTTT.

The chain is built from TRBV6-1 and TRBJ2-7; 8 bases are shared with TRBD2. The CDR3 spans 14 residues. J lost 4 bases, V lost 7 bases, and 9 bases had no gene match. Germline CDR1 MNHNS, CDR2 SASEGT. The CDR3 bases are TGTGCCAGCACTCCCGGGGGGGGAGGGTACGAGCAGTACTTC. Translation gives CASTPGGGGYEQYF.

This chain links TRBV5-1 with TRBJ2-5, with TRBD2 as a possible D gene (6 bases). V shed 4 bases and J shed 6 bases, with 16 bases lying between them. Germline V gene data show CDR1 as SGHRS and CDR2 as YFSETQ. The CDR3 length is 14 residues. The CDR3 reads CASSPGEGEQTQYF. CDR3 DNA sequence: TGCGCCAGCAGCCCGGGAGAAGGGGAGCAGACCCAGTACTTC.

This chain links TRBV9 with TRBJ2-5, with TRBD2 identical over 10 bases. CDR1 and CDR2 (germline): SGDLS, YYNGEE. Unmatched junction bases numbered 11, after V lost 0 bases and J lost 6 bases. The CDR3 is 17 amino acids. DNA for the CDR3: TGTGCCAGCAGCGTAGGCGGAACTAGCGGGGTCATCCAGACCCAGTACTTC. As protein: CASSVGGTSGVIQTQYF.

V and J are TRBV5-1 and TRBJ2-7; maybe TRBD1 (6 bases). This CDR3 has 14 amino acids. The germline V and J ends were trimmed by 4 bases and 2 bases, with 13 bases remaining between them. Germline CDR1 is SGHRS and CDR2 is YFSETQ. The DNA for the CDR3 is TGCGCCAGCAGCCCACAGGGAATCCCCTACGAGCAGTACTTC. As protein: CASSPQGIPYEQYF.

V is TRBV27 and J is TRBJ2-7; 8 bases match TRBD1. CDR1 is MNHEY, CDR2 SMNVEV, per germline (reference sequence). The CDR3 is 14 amino acids. J gave up 6 bases and V 5 bases, and 9 bases lay outside the gene matches. CDR3: CASSVGTGRGEQYF. In DNA form, the CDR3 reads TGTGCCAGCAGTGTTGGGACAGGTCGGGGCGAGCAGTACTTC.

J is TRBJ2-7 and V is TRBV2; D ambiguous. The CDR3 covers 17 residues. V lost 4 bases and J 0 bases, leaving 19 bases between the germline ends. Germline assignment: CDR1 SNHLY and CDR2 FYNNEI. The CDR3 DNA follows: TGTGCCAGCAGTGTGTTTATCCGGCAGGTAGGCTCCTACGAGCAGTACTTC. Protein product: CASSVFIRQVGSYEQYF.

The rearrangement joins TRBV28 to TRBJ2-3, with a possible D match to TRBD2 (7 bases). V lost 8 bases to trimming and J lost 0 bases, with 21 bases between them. The CDR3 sequence is 17 residues long. Germline-derived CDR1 and CDR2 are MDHEN and SYDVKM. The CDR3 nucleotides are TGTGCCAGCGGCATGGGGGCTAGCGGTCGGAGCACAGATACGCAGTATTTT. This gives the protein CASGMGASGRSTDTQYF.

This clone came up once. The chain joins TRBV2 to TRBJ2-5; D is possibly TRBD2 (5 bases). CDR1 and CDR2 (germline): SNHLY, FYNNEI. CDR3 length equals 14 residues. Deletions cut 10 bases from V and 3 bases from J, with 18 bases between. The CDR3 spells CATRRTYTEETQYF. In DNA, the CDR3 is TGTGCCACCCGGAGGACTTACACGGAAGAGACCCAGTACTTC. Using reference TRBV2 and TRBJ2-5 for the parts outside the CDR3, the full variable domain is EPEVTQTPSHQVTQMGQEVILRCVPISNHLYFYWYRQILGQKVEFLVSFYNNEISEKSEIFDDQFSVERPDGSNFTLKIRSTKLEDSAMYFCATRRTYTEETQYFGPGTRLLVL.

V and J are TRBV4-2 and TRBJ1-2, with no clear D. Trimming removed 0 bases from V and 5 bases from J, with 7 bases in between. The CDR3 runs to 13 residues. The germline V gene has CDR1 LGHNA and CDR2 YNFKEQ. CDR3 coding DNA: TGTGCCAGCAGCCAAGATCCGGGGTATGGCTACACCTTC. The encoded protein is CASSQDPGYGYTF.

The chain is built from TRBV19 and TRBJ2-1; TRBD2 might be the D (6 bases). There are 15 residues in the CDR3. V was trimmed by 3 bases and J by 12 bases, leaving 21 bases between them. CDR1 is LNHDA and CDR2 is SQIVND in the germline V gene (reference sequence). CDR3 protein: CASSMPRWKGGGQFF. As DNA, the CDR3 is TGTGCCAGTAGTATGCCCCGCTGGAAGGGAGGTGGGCAGTTCTTC.

The rearrangement joins TRBV6-5 to TRBJ1-1; D may be TRBD1 (5 bases). V was trimmed by 5 bases and J by 1 base, leaving 14 bases between them. The CDR3 runs 15 residues. Germline V gives CDR1 MNHEY, CDR2 SVGAGI. CDR3 nucleotides: TGTGCCAGCAGTCAGGGTAGGCGCGGGAACACTGAAGCTTTCTTT. Its protein is CASSQGRRGNTEAFF.

The chain is built from TRBV5-4 and TRBJ2-5; 8 bases fit TRBD1. The CDR3 loop spans 14 amino acids. V was clipped by 3 bases and J by 2 bases; unmatched bases: 3. CDR1 SGHNT and CDR2 YYREEE come from the germline V gene (reference sequence). The CDR3 region has the DNA TGTGCCAGCAGCTGGGACAGGAGTCAAGAGACCCAGTACTTC. This gives the protein CASSWDRSQETQYF.

This clone has only one observation. The chain joins TRBV7-6 to TRBJ2-3; 10 nucleotides line up with TRBD2. From germline, CDR1 is SGHVS and CDR2 FNYEAQ. J lost 3 bases, V lost 2 bases, and 5 bases had no gene match. The CDR3 is 16 residues long. The CDR3 reads CASSLSSGSWTDTQYF. DNA of the CDR3: TGTGCCAGCAGCTTATCTAGCGGGAGCTGGACAGATACGCAGTATTTT.

The DNA of the CDR3 is TGTGCCTCCCGAAAATCATCCGGACAGGTCAGCTCCTACGAGCAGTACTTC. The encoded protein is CASRKSSGQVSSYEQYF. The chain has TRBV28 and TRBJ2-7; TRBD1 aligns across 7 bases. V gave up 11 bases and J gave up 0 bases; unmatched junction bases: 19. Germline V gene lookup returns CDR1 MDHEN and CDR2 SYDVKM. This CDR3 is built from 17 residues.

The table lists this clone with a count of one. The J gene is TRBJ2-7, the V gene TRBV5-4; tentative D call: TRBD1 (5 bases). CDR1 and CDR2 (germline): SGHNT, YYREEE (reference sequence). Trimming shortened V by 6 bases and J by 2 bases, and 18 bases separated the two germline ends. The CDR3 is made up of 15 amino acids. The CDR3 nucleotides are TGTGCCAGCACCAAGCTAGGCGGCAGGGCCTACGAGCAGTACTTC. As protein: CASTKLGGRAYEQYF.

The rearrangement links TRBV6-1 to TRBJ1-2; 8 bases line up with TRBD1. Germline-derived CDR1 and CDR2 are MNHNS and SASEGT. The CDR3 totals 13 residues. V was clipped by 3 bases and J by 6 bases; unmatched bases: 3. The DNA of the CDR3 is TGTGCCAGCAGTGAGGACAGGGTGAATGGCTACACCTTC. This codes for CASSEDRVNGYTF.

The chain has TRBV5-6 and TRBJ2-1, with 8 positions matching TRBD1. Looked up from germline, CDR1 is SGHDT and CDR2 is YYEEEE. Losses at the gene ends were 2 bases for V and 6 bases for J; bases not matched to a gene: 10. The CDR3 runs 16 residues. The CDR3 region has the DNA TGTGCCAGCAGCTTTTCGGGCAGGGGGCTTGCCAATGAGCAGTTCTTC. It codes for CASSFSGRGLANEQFF. Together with reference TRBV5-6 and TRBJ2-1, the CDR3 gives the full variable domain: DAGVTQSPTHLIKTRGQQVTLRCSPKSGHDTVSWYQQALGQGPQFIFQYYEEEERQRGNFPDRFSGHQFPNYSSELNVNALLLGDSALYLCASSFSGRGLANEQFFGPGTRLTVL.

This chain connects TRBV6-5 to TRBJ2-5; TRBD1 is a possible D gene (6 bases). CDR1 is MNHEY and CDR2 is SVGAGI in the germline V gene. V shed 7 bases and J shed 4 bases, with 13 bases lying between them. This CDR3 is 13 amino acids long. CDR3 coding DNA: TGTGCCAGCAAGAAGGGGGAAGGAGAGACCCAGTACTTC. This gives the protein CASKKGEGETQYF.

Worth noting for this clone: One junction end disagrees with the germline gene, perhaps due to a read error. The chain combines TRBV7-9 with TRBJ1-1; no clear D. The germline CDR1 and CDR2 sequences are SEHNR and FQNEAQ (reference sequence). The length of the CDR3 is 12 residues. The CDR3: CSSSGGNTEAFF. The CDR3, as DNA: TGTTCCAGCAGCGGAGGGAACACTGAAGCTTTCTTT.

V and J are TRBV28 and TRBJ2-5, with TRBD1 matching 9 bases. There are 16 residues in the CDR3. The V segment lost 6 bases and the J segment 5 bases; nucleotides outside the gene matches: 13. Germline V CDR1 and CDR2: MDHEN, SYDVKM. CDR3 loop: CASSSIQGALRETQYF. The CDR3 DNA sequence: TGTGCCAGCAGCTCAATACAGGGGGCGTTGAGGGAGACCCAGTACTTC.

This rearrangement joins TRBV14 to TRBJ2-5; D is undetermined. Germline values: CDR1 SGHDN, CDR2 FVKESK. This CDR3 has 18 amino acids. V lost 1 base to trimming and J lost 5 bases, with 23 bases between them. This chain's CDR3 is CASSQGLPAQSLRETQYF. The CDR3, as DNA: TGTGCCAGCAGCCAAGGTCTCCCGGCACAGAGCCTCCGGGAGACCCAGTACTTC.